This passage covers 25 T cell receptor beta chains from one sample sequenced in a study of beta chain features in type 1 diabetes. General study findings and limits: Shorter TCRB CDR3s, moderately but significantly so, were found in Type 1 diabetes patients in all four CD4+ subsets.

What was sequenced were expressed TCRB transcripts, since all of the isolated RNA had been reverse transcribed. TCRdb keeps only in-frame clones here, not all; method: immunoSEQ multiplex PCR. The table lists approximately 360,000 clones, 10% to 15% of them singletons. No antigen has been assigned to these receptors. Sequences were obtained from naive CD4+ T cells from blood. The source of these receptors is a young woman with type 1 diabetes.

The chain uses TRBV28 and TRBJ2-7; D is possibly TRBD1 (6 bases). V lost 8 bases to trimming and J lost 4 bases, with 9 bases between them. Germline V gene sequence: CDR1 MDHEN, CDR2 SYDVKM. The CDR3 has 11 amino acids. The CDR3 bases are TGTGCCAGCTGGGACAAATACGAGCAGTACTTC. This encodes CASWDKYEQYF.

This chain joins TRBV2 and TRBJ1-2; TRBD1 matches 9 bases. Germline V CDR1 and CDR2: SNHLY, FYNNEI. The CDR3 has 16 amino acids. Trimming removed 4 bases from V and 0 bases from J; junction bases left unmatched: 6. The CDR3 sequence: CASSAGTGRANYGYTF. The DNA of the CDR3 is TGTGCCAGCAGTGCCGGGACAGGGAGAGCTAACTATGGCTACACCTTC.

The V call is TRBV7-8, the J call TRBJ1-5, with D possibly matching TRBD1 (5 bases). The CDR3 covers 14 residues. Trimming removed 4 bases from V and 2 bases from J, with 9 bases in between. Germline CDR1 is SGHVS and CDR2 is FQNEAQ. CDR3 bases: TGTGCCAGCAGCTCCGACAGCGGCAATCAGCCCCAGCATTTT. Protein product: CASSSDSGNQPQHF.

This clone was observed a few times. The CDR3 DNA is TGTGCCAGCACCGGGCGGGGAACGAACACCGGGGAGCTGTTTTTT. Its protein product is CASTGRGTNTGELFF. The V call is TRBV5-4, the J call TRBJ2-2, with a tentative D call TRBD2 (6 bases). V was cut by 6 bases and J by 0 bases, with 12 bases left in between. The CDR3 runs to 15 residues. The germline V gene encodes CDR1 SGHNT and CDR2 YYREEE (reference sequence). Full variable domain (outside the CDR3, taken from reference TRBV5-4 and TRBJ2-2): ETGVTQSPTHLIKTRGQQVTLRCSSQSGHNTVSWYQQALGQGPQFIFQYYREEENGRGNFPPRFSGLQFPNYSSELNVNALELDDSALYLCASTGRGTNTGELFFGEGSRLTVL.

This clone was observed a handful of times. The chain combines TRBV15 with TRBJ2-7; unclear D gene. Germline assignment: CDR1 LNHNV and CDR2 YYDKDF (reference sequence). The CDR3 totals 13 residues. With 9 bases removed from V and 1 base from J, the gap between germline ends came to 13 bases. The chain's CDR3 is CATHGPGSYEQYF. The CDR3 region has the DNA TGTGCCACTCATGGTCCAGGTTCCTACGAGCAGTACTTC.

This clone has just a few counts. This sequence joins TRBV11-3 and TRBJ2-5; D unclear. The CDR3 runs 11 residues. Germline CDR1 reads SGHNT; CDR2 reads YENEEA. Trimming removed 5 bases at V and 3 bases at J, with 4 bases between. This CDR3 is CASSREETQYF. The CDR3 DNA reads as TGTGCCAGCAGCCGGGAAGAGACCCAGTACTTC.

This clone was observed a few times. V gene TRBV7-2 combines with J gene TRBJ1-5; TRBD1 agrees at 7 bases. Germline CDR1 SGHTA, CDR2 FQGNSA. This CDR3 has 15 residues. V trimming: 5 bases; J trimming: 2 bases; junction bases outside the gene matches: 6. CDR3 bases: TGTGCCAGCAGCAAGGACAGGAACCGCAATCAGCCCCAGCATTTT. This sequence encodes CASSKDRNRNQPQHF.

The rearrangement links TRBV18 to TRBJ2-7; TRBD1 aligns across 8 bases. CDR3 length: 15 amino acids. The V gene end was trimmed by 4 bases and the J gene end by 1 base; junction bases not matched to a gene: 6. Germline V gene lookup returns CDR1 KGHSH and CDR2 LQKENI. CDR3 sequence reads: CASSLLGQESYEQYF. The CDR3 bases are TGTGCCAGCTCACTGTTGGGACAGGAGTCCTACGAGCAGTACTTC. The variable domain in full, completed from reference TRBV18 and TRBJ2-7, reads NAGVMQNPRHLVRRRGQEARLRCSPMKGHSHVYWYRQLPEEGLKFMVYLQKENIIDESGMPKERFSAEFPKEGPSILRIQQVVRGDSAAYFCASSLLGQESYEQYFGPGTRLTVT.

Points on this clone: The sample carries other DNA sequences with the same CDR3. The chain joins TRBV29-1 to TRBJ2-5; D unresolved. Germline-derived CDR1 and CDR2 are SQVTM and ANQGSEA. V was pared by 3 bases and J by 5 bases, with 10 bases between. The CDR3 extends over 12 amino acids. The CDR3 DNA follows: TGCAGCGTTGAGCCTAGTAGTGAGACCCAGTACTTC. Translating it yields CSVEPSSETQYF.

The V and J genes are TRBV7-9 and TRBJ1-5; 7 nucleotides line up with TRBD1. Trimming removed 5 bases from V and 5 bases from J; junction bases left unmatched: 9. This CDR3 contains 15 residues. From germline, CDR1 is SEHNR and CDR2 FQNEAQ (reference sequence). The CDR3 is CASSPDRFGDQPQHF. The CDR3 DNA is TGTGCCAGCAGCCCGGACAGGTTCGGTGATCAGCCCCAGCATTTT.

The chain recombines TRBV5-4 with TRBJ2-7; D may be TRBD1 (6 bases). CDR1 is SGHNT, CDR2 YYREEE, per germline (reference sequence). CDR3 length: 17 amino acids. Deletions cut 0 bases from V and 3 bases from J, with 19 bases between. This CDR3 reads CASSLASGRGTDYEQYF. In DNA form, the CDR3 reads TGTGCCAGCAGCTTGGCCTCCGGCAGGGGAACGGACTACGAGCAGTACTTC.

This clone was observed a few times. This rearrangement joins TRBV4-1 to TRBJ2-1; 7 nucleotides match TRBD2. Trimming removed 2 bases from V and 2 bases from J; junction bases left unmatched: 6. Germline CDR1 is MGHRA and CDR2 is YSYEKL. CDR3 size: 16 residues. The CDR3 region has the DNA TGCGCCAGCAGCCAAATAGGACTAGGCACCTACAATGAGCAGTTCTTC. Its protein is CASSQIGLGTYNEQFF.

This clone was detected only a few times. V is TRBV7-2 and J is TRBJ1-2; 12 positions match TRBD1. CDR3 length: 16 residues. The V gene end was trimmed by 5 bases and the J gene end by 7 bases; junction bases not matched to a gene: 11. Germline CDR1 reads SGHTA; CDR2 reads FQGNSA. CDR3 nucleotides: TGTGCCAGCAGCATTATCAAAGGGACAGGGGGCGTTGGCTACACCTTC. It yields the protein CASSIIKGTGGVGYTF. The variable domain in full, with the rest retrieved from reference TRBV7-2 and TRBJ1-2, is GAGVSQSPSNKVTEKGKDVELRCDPISGHTALYWYRQSLGQGLEFLIYFQGNSAPDKSGLPSDRFSAERTGGSVSTLTIQRTQQEDSAVYLCASSIIKGTGGVGYTFGSGTRLTVV.

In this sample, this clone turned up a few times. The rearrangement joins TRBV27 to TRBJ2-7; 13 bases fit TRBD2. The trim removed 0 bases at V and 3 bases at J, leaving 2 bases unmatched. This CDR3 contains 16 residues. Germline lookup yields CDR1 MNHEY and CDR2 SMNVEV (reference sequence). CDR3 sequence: CASSLSGTSGDYEQYF. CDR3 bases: TGTGCCAGCAGTTTATCTGGGACTAGCGGGGACTACGAGCAGTACTTC.

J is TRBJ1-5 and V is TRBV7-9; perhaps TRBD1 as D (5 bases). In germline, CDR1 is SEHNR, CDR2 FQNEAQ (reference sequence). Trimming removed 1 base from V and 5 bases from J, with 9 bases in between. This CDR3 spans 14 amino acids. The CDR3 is CASSLGGTHQPQHF. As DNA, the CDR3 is TGTGCCAGCAGCTTAGGGGGGACTCATCAGCCCCAGCATTTT.

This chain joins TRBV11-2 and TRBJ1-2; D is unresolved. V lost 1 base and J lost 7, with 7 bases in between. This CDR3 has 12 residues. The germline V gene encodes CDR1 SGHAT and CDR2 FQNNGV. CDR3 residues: CASSLVGSGYTF. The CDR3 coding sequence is TGTGCCAGCAGCTTAGTGGGCAGTGGCTACACCTTC.

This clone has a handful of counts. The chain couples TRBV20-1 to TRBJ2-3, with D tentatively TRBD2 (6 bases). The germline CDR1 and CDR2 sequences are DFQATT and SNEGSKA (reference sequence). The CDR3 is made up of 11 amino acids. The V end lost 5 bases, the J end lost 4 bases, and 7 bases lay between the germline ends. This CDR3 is CSAWGADTQYF. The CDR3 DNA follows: TGCAGTGCTTGGGGGGCAGATACGCAGTATTTT.

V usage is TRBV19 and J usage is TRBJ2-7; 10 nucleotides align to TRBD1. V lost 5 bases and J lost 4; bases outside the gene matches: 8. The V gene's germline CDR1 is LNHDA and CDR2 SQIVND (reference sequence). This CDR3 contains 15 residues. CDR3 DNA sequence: TGTGCCAGTAGTGTCGAGGGACAGGGGCGGTACGAGCAGTACTTC. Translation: CASSVEGQGRYEQYF. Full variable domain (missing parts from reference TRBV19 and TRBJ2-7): DGGITQSPKYLFRKEGQNVTLSCEQNLNHDAMYWYRQDPGQGLRLIYYSQIVNDFQKGDIAEGYSVSREKKESFPLTVTSAQKNPTAFYLCASSVEGQGRYEQYFGPGTRLTVT.

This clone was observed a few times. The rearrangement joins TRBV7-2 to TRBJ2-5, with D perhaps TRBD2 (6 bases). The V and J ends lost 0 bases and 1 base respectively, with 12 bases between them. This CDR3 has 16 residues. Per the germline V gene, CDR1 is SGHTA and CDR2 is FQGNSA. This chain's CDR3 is CASSLASGTPQETQYF. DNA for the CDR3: TGTGCCAGCAGCTTAGCTAGCGGAACACCCCAAGAGACCCAGTACTTC.

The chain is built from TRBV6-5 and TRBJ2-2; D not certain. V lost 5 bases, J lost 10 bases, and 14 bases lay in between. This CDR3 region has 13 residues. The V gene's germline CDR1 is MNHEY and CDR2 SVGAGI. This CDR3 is CASSGLLSAELFF. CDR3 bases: TGTGCCAGCAGTGGCCTGTTGTCTGCGGAGCTGTTTTTT.

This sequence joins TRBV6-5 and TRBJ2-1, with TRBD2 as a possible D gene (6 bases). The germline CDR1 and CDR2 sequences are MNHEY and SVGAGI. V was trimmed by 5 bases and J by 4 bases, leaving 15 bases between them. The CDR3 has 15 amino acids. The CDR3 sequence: CASSIVGGSYNEQFF. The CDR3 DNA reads TGTGCCAGCAGTATCGTGGGGGGTTCATACAATGAGCAGTTCTTC.

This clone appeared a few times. DNA of the CDR3: TGTGCCAGCAGCTCCGGGGGGGCCTACAATGAGCAGTTCTTC. Protein: CASSSGGAYNEQFF. The chain carries TRBV7-2 and TRBJ2-1; 8 bases agree with TRBD2. This CDR3 region has 14 residues. Losses at the gene ends were 4 bases for V and 2 bases for J; bases not matched to a gene: 1. CDR1 is SGHTA, CDR2 FQGNSA, per germline.

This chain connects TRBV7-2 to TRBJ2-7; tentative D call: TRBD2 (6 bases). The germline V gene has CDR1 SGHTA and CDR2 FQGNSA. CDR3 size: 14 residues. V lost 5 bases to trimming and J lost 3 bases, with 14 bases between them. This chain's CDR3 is CASSPGGRNYEQYF. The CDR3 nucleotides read TGTGCCAGCAGCCCTGGGGGGAGAAACTACGAGCAGTACTTC. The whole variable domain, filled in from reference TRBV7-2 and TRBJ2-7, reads GAGVSQSPSNKVTEKGKDVELRCDPISGHTALYWYRQSLGQGLEFLIYFQGNSAPDKSGLPSDRFSAERTGGSVSTLTIQRTQQEDSAVYLCASSPGGRNYEQYFGPGTRLTVT.

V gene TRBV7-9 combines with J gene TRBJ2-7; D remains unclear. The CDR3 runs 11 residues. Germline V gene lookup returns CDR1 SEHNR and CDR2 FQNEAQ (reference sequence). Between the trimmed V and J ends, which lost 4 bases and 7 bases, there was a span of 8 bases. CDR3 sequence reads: CASSSAREQYF. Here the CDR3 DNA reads TGTGCCAGCAGCTCAGCCCGTGAGCAGTACTTC. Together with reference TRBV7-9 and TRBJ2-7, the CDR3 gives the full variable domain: DTGVSQNPRHKITKRGQNVTFRCDPISEHNRLYWYRQTLGQGPEFLTYFQNEAQLEKSRLLSDRFSAERPKGSFSTLEIQRTEQGDSAMYLCASSSAREQYFGPGTRLTVT.

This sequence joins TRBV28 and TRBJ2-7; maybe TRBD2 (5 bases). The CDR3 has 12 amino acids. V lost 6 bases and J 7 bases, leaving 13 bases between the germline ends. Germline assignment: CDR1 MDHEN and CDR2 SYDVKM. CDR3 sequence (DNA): TGTGCCAGCAGGGCCGACCCGGGGGAGCAGTACTTC. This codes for CASRADPGEQYF.